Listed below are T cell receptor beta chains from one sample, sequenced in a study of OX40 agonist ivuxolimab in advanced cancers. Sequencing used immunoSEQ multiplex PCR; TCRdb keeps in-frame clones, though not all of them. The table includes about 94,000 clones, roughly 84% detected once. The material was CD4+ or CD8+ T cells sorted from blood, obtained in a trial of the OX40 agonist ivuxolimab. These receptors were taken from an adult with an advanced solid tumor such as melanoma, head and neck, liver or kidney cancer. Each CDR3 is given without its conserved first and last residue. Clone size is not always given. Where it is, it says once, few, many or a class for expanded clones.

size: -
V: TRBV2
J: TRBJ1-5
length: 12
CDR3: ATKRDRGDQPQH

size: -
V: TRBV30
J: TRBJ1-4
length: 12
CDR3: ALRVGGAGEKLF

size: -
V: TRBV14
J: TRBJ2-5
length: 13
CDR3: ASSQEMAGRETQY

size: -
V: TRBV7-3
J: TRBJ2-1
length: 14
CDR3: ASITTRRGINNEQF

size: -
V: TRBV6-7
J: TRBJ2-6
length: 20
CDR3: ASRLPAVYGTPKSSGANVLT

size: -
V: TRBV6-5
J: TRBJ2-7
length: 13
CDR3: ASSYSSGPPYEQY

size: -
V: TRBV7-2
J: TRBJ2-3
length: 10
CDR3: ASSLGPDTQY

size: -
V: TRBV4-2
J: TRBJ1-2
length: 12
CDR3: ASTKTGGTYGYT

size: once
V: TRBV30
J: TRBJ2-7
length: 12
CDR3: AWSFGQSSYEQY

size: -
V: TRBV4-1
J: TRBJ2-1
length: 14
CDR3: ASSQDPSGGPFEQF

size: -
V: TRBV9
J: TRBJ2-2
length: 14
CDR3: ASSARERGAAGELF

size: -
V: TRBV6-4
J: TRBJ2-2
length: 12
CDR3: ASRLRGPTGELF

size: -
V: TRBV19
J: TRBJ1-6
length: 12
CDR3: ASSLTGVHSPLH

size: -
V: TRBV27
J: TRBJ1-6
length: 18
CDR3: ASSLHHYPGQGRYNSPLH

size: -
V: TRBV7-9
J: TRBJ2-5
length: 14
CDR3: ASSLIRGANQETQY

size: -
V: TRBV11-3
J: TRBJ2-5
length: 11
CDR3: ASSSGAGETQY

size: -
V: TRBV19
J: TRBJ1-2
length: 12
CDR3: ASSIDRAGFGYT

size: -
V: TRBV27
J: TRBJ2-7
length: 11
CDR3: ASKRQSTYEQY

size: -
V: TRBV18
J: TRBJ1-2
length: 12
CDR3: ASSPPHRGYGYT

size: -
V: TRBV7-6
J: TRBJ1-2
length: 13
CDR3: ASSTRWAGSNGYT

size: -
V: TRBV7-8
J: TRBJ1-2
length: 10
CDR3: ASSTPDSGYT

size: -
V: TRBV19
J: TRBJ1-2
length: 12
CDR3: ASSNGLSRGGYT

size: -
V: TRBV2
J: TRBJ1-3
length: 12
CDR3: ASRAEDGGNTIY

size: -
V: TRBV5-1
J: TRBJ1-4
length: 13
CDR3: ASSPATVSNEKLF

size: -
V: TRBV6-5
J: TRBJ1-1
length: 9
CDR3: ASTKGFRAF

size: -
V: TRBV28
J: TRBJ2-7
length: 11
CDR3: ASTLDRGNEQY

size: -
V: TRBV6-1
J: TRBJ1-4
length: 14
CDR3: ASSEALIQVNEKLF

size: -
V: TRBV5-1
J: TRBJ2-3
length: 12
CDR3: ASSLAGAGDTQY

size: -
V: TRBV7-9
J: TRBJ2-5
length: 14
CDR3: ASSNTQGVVQETQY

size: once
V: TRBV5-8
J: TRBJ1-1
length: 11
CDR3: ASSFFRGTEAF

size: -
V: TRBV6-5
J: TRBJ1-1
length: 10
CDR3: ATSTVNTEAF

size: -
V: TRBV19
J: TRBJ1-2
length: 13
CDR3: ASTISGQRNYGYT

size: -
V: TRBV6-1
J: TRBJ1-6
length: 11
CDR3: ASKDMLNSPLH

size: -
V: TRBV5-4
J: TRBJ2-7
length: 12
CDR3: ASSPGQGRYEQY

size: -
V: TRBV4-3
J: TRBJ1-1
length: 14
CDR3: ASSLGTGRMNTEAF

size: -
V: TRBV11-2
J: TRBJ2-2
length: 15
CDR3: ASSSRLGGPNTGELF

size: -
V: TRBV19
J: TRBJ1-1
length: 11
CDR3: ASSIKVNTEAF

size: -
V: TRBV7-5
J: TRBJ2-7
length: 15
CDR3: ARSFIPYNPDPYEQY

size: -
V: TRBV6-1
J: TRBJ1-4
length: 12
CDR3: ASSERGAREKLF

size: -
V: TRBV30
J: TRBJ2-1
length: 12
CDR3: AWSAGLYGGEQF

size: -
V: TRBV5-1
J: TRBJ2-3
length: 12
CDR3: ASSLGQGSVTQY

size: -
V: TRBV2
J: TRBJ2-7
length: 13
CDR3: ASSEATYTMDEQY

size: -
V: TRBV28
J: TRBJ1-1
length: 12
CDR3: ASSPGTENTEAF

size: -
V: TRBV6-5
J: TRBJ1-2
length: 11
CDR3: ASSGTGDYGYT

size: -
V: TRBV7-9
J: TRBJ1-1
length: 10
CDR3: ASSFDSTEAF

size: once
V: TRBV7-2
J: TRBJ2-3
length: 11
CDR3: ASSKDPLGGQY

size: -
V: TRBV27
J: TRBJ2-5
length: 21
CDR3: ASSQKGGPGLAGGSTAQETQY

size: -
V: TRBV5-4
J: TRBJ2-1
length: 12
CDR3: ASSLYYSDNEQF

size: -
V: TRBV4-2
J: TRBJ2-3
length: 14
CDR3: ASSQETHLSTDTQY

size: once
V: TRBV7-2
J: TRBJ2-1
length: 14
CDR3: ASRVPSGGAHNEQF

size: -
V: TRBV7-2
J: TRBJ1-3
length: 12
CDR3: ASSLEGYGNTIY

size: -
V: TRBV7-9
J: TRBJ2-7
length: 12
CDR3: ASSLSSAVSEQY

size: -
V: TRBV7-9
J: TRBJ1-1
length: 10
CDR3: ASSQLVAEAF

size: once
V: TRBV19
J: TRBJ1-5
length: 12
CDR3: ASSRQEGNQPQH

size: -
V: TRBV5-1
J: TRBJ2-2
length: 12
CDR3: ASSPWTNTGELF

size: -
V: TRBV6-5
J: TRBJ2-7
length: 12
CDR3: ASRLAGGRHEQY

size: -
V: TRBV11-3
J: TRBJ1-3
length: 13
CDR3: ASSLTSTSGNTIY

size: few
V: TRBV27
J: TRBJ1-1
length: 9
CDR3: ASAWKAEAF

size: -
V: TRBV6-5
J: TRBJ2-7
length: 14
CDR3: ASSYSNRLSSYEQY